This paragraph reports one TCR beta chain. Its specificity is not known. The germline V gene encodes CDR1 SGHTA and CDR2 FQGTGA. The ends lost 4 bases at V and 5 bases at J; junction bases unmatched: 5. The CDR3 covers 14 residues. The sample is drawn from a study of T cell responses to AZD1222 COVID-19 vaccine. Whole-study results and caveats: Repertoire sampling happened only post peak T cell response. White British people made up most donors, females outnumbered males, and clonal diversity was possibly underestimated. Only 5 or 6 AZD1222 recipients tested seropositive at baseline.

It was second doses at about 4 or about 12 weeks that were pooled. The data were produced by immunoSEQ multiplex PCR, yet TCRdb's version contains in-frame clones alone and is incomplete. The sample includes 95,000 to 150,000 clones, more than 65% of them seen just once. The V gene is TRBV7-3, the J gene TRBJ2-5, with TRBD2 matching 9 bases. Sample: peripheral blood, taken 28 days after the second AZD1222 dose. This receptor was identified in an adult who received the AZD1222 COVID-19 vaccine. In DNA form, the CDR3 reads TGTGCCAGCAGCTCCGCGGGGGGGTCGGAGACCCAGTACTTC. It is translated as CASSSAGGSETQYF.